The entry below gives a single T cell receptor (beta chain) sequence along with its context. Both 60 Vbeta primers and 13 Jbeta primers went into the PCR. Produced via immunoSEQ multiplex PCR; TCRdb's table is partial and in-frame only. This sample has 95,000 to 150,000 clones; 80% occur once, and the top ten carry about 8.9%. Germline loops: CDR1 MGHRA, CDR2 YSYEKL. V was cut by 0 bases and J by 6 bases, with 14 bases left in between. The CDR3 extends over 15 amino acids. The data are from a study of cytomegalovirus exposure and HLA in healthy donors. The J gene is TRBJ1-1, the V gene TRBV4-1; D is uncertain. The sequence was obtained from a man younger than 40 in good health and CMV-seropositive. Material for sequencing was PBMCs. CDR3 nucleotides: TGCGCCAGCAGCCAAGATCGGGTTTGGCGGGCTGAAGCTTTCTTT. This encodes CASSQDRVWRAEAFF.